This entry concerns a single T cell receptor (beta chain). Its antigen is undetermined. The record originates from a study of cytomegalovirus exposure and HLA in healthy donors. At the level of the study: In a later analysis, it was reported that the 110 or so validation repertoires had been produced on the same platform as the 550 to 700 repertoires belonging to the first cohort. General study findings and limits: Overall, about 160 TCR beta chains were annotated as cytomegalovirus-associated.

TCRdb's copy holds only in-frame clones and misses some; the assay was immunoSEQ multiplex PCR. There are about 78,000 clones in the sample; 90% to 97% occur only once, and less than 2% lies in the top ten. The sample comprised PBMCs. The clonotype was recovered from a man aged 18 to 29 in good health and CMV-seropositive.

The chain's CDR3 is CASSSYSGPTEAFF. DNA for the CDR3: TGTGCCAGCTCCTCGTACTCAGGGCCCACTGAAGCTTTCTTT. The gene calls are TRBV18 and TRBJ1-1; perhaps TRBD1 as D (5 bases). Germline CDR1 is KGHSH and CDR2 is LQKENI. Trimming shortened V by 6 bases and J by 4 bases, and 15 bases separated the two germline ends. CDR3 length: 14 amino acids.